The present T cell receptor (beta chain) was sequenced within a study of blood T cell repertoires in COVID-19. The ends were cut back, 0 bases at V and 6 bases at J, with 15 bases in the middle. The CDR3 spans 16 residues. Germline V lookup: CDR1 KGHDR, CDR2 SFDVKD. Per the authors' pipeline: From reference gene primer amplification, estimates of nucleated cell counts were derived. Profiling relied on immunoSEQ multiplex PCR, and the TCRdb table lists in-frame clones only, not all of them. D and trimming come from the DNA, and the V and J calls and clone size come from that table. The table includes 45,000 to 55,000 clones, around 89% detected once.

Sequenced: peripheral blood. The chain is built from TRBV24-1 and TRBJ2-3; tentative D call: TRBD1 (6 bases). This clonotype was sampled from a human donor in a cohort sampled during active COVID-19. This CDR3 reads CATSDLMFAGVDTQYF. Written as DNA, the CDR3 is TGTGCCACCAGTGATTTGATGTTCGCAGGGGTCGATACGCAGTATTTT.